This TCR beta chain was recorded in a study of blood T cell repertoires in COVID-19. Produced via immunoSEQ multiplex PCR; TCRdb's table is partial and in-frame only. The table records about 20,000 clones, 91% of them present only once. Sequencing was done on a sample of peripheral blood. The TCR comes from a human donor in a cohort sampled during active COVID-19.

The DNA of the CDR3 is TGTGCCAGCAGGGAAATTGGCCTCACCGGGGAGCTGTTTTTT. Translation gives CASREIGLTGELFF. V usage is TRBV2 and J usage is TRBJ2-2; D unresolved. Germline loops: CDR1 SNHLY, CDR2 FYNNEI. The germline V and J ends were trimmed by 6 bases and 4 bases, with 12 bases remaining between them. The CDR3 is made up of 14 amino acids.